The 10 T cell receptor beta chains below all came from one sample that was sequenced in a study of T-cell memory formation after mild COVID-19 (dated by TCRdb to the early 2020s). Receptor libraries were prepared by 5' RACE. The listed sequencing device is Illumina NovaSeq 6000. The public reads were run again by TCRdb, first through fastp at Q25 and then through MiXCR, and only productive beta chains were kept. Identical CDR3 protein sequences are pooled into one entry, listed with their most common genes and DNA. Here the sample has around 370,000 distinct CDR3 sequences; under 25% occur a single time. Around 12% of the sample rests with the top ten. The sample comprised PBMCs or a T cell subset sorted from them (not recorded which). Receptor source: an adult woman who had mild COVID-19 (a few samples of this study predate the infection). The sample titles of this study are shuffled in the database, so cell type and time point are left out; the donor was told from shared clones.

This chain joins TRBV7-3 and TRBJ2-3; D is unclear. CDR1 is SGHTA, CDR2 FQGTGA, per germline. The CDR3 has 15 amino acids. V was shortened by 1 base and J by 2 bases, with 10 bases between the two germline ends. CDR3 in amino acids: CASSLIGVVTDTQYF. As DNA, the CDR3 is TGTGCCAGCAGCTTAATTGGGGTCGTCACAGATACGCAGTATTTT. Based on the CDR3 plus reference TRBV7-3 and TRBJ2-3, the full variable domain is GAGVSQTPSNKVTEKGKYVELRCDPISGHTALYWYRQSLGQGPEFLIYFQGTGAADDSGLPNDRFFAVRPEGSVSTLKIQRTERGDSAVYLCASSLIGVVTDTQYFGPGTRLTVL.

In its sample, this clonotype was seen once. V usage is TRBV7-3 and J usage is TRBJ2-2; D is undetermined. CDR3 length equals 15 residues. Germline CDR1 SGHTA, CDR2 FQGTGA. The V end was cut by 5 bases, the J end by 4 bases, with 14 bases between. Here the CDR3 DNA reads TGTGCCAGCAGCCGCTCGCCGTACGGCACCGGGGAGCTGTTTTTT. It codes for CASSRSPYGTGELFF.

This chain links TRBV4-1 with TRBJ2-2; the D is unclear. Looked up from germline, CDR1 is MGHRA and CDR2 is YSYEKL. V dropped 1 base and J dropped 8 bases, with 5 bases sitting between them. The CDR3 runs 12 residues. The CDR3, as DNA: TGCGCCAGCAGCCAAGTGACTGGGGAGCTGTTTTTT. Translated: CASSQVTGELFF.

In this sample, this clonotype turned up a few times. V gene TRBV11-2 combines with J gene TRBJ2-5, with D possibly matching TRBD1 (6 bases). There are 13 residues in the CDR3. Germline CDR1 and CDR2: SGHAT and FQNNGV. V was clipped by 5 bases and J by 5 bases, with 12 bases between them. The CDR3 DNA reads TGTGCCAGCAGCCCAGGGGTAGTGGAGACCCAGTACTTC. Its protein product is CASSPGVVETQYF.

This clonotype was found a few times. The chain couples TRBV7-9 to TRBJ2-5; 8 positions match TRBD1. CDR3 length: 16 amino acids. The V and J ends lost 5 bases and 5 bases, in that order; junction bases with no gene match: 13. The germline CDR1 and CDR2 sequences are SEHNR and FQNEAQ (reference sequence). CDR3 sequence (DNA): TGTGCCAGCAGCCCCCTCCCGCAGGGGGCGTTGGAGACCCAGTACTTC. Translated: CASSPLPQGALETQYF.

In its sample, this clonotype was seen a few times. The rearrangement joins TRBV9 to TRBJ2-2; D is unresolved. With 4 bases removed from V and 0 bases from J, the gap between germline ends came to 13 bases. Looked up from germline, CDR1 is SGDLS and CDR2 is YYNGEE. CDR3 length: 16 residues. CDR3 DNA: TGTGCCAGCAGCCCTTTCCGTGTCGCGAACACCGGGGAGCTGTTTTTT. Amino acid sequence: CASSPFRVANTGELFF.

In its sample, this clonotype was seen a few times. This chain uses TRBV7-9 with TRBJ1-5; TRBD1 aligns across 9 bases. The germline V gene encodes CDR1 SEHNR and CDR2 FQNEAQ (reference sequence). After removal of 5 bases from V and 2 bases from J, the junction contained 7 bases not matched to a gene. CDR3 length: 16 amino acids. The CDR3 DNA sequence: TGTGCCAGCAGCCCATCTTGGACAGGGGGCAATCAGCCCCAGCATTTT. Encoded protein: CASSPSWTGGNQPQHF.

This clonotype appeared a few times. CDR3 DNA sequence: TGCAGCGTGCGGGTACTATTGGTGGGTCACCCCGGGGAGCTGTTTTTT. Translation gives CSVRVLLVGHPGELFF. The chain employs TRBV29-1 and TRBJ2-2; D possibly corresponds to TRBD2 (5 bases). The CDR3 totals 16 residues. The germline V and J ends were trimmed by 6 bases and 6 bases, with 23 bases remaining between them. Germline CDR1 and CDR2: SQVTM and ANQGSEA.

V and J are TRBV29-1 and TRBJ1-2, with 8 bases lining up with TRBD1. CDR1 and CDR2 from the germline V gene are SQVTM and ANQGSEA. The CDR3 runs to 14 residues. The junction had 10 bases not matched to a gene; V was cut back by 8 bases and J by 2 bases. CDR3: CSISRPGGNYGYTF. In nucleotides, the CDR3 is TGCAGCATTTCCCGCCCAGGGGGCAACTATGGCTACACCTTC.

V gene TRBV5-1 combines with J gene TRBJ2-3; D not resolved. V was pared by 6 bases and J by 2 bases, with 1 base between. CDR1 is SGHRS and CDR2 is YFSETQ in the germline V gene. The CDR3 has 10 amino acids. The CDR3 DNA sequence: TGCGCCAGCAACACAGATACGCAGTATTTT. Its translation: CASNTDTQYF.